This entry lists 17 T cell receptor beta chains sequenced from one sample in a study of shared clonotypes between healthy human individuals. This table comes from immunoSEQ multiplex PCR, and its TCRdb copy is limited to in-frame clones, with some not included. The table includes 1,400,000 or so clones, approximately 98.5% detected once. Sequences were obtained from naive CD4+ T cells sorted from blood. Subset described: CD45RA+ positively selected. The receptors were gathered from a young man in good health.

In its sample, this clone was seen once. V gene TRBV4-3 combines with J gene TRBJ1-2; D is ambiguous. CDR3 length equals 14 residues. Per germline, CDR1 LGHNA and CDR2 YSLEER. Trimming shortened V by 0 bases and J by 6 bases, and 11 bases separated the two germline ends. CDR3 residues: CASSQEGHSNGYTF. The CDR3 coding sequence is TGCGCCAGCAGCCAAGAAGGGCATTCGAATGGCTACACCTTC.

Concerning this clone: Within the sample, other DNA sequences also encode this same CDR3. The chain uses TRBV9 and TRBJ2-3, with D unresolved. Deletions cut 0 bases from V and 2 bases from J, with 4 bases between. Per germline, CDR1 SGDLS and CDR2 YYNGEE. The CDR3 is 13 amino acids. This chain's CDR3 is CASSVGVTDTQYF. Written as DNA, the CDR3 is TGTGCCAGCAGCGTAGGGGTCACAGATACGCAGTATTTT.

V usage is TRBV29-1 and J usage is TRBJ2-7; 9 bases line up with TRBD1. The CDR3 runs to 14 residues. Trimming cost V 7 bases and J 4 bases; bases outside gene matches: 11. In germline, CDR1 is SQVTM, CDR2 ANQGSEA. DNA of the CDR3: TGCAGCGCCCGACCGGGACAGGGAAGATACGAGCAGTACTTC. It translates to CSARPGQGRYEQYF.

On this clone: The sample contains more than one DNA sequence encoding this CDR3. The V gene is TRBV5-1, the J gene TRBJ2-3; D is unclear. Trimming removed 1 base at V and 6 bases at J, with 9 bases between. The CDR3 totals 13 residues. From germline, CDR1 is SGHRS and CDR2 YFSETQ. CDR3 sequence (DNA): TGCGCCAGCAGCTTGTCTCCTGGGGATACGCAGTATTTT. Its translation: CASSLSPGDTQYF.

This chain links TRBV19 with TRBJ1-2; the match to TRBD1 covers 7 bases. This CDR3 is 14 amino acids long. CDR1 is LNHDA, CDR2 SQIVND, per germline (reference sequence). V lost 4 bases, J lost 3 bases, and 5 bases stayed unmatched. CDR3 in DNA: TGTGCCAGTAGTAAAGGGGGCTCGCACTATGGCTACACCTTC. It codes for CASSKGGSHYGYTF.

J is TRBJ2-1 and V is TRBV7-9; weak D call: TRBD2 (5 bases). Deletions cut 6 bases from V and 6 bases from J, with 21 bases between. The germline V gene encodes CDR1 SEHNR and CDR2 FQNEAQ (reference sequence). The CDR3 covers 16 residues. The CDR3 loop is CASRGELGPLSNEQFF. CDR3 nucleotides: TGTGCCAGCAGAGGAGAACTAGGGCCCCTCTCCAATGAGCAGTTCTTC.

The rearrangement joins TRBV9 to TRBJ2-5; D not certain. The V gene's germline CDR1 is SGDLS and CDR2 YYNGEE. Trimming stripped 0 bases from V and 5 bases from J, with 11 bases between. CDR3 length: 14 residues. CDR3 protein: CASSVALSRETQYF. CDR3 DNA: TGTGCCAGCAGCGTAGCGCTCTCCCGGGAGACCCAGTACTTC.

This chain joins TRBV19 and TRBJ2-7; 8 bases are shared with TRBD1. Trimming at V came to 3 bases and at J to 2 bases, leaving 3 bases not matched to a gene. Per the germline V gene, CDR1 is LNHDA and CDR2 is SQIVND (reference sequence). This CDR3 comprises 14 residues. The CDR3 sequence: CASSILTGAYEQYF. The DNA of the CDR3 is TGTGCCAGTAGTATTCTGACAGGGGCCTACGAGCAGTACTTC. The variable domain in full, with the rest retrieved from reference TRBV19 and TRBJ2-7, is DGGITQSPKYLFRKEGQNVTLSCEQNLNHDAMYWYRQDPGQGLRLIYYSQIVNDFQKGDIAEGYSVSREKKESFPLTVTSAQKNPTAFYLCASSILTGAYEQYFGPGTRLTVT.

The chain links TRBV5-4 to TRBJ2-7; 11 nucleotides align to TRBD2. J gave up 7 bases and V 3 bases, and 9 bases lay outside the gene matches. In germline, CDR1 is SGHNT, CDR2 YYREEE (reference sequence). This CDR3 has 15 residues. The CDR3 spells CASSSSGRPQREQYF. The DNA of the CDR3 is TGTGCCAGCAGCTCTAGCGGGAGGCCCCAGAGAGAGCAGTACTTC. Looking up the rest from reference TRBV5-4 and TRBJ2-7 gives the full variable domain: ETGVTQSPTHLIKTRGQQVTLRCSSQSGHNTVSWYQQALGQGPQFIFQYYREEENGRGNFPPRFSGLQFPNYSSELNVNALELDDSALYLCASSSSGRPQREQYFGPGTRLTVT.

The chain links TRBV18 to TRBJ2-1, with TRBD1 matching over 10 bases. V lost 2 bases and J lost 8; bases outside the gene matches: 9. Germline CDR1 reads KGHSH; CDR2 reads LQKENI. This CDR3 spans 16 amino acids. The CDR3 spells CASSPRGQGLADEQFF. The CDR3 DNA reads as TGTGCCAGCTCACCAAGGGGACAGGGGCTAGCCGATGAGCAGTTCTTC.

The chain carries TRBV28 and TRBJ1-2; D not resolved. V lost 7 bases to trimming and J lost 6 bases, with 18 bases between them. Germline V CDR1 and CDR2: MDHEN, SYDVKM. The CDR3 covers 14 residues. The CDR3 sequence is CASKLTPSGHGYTF. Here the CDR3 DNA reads TGTGCCAGCAAATTAACACCCAGCGGACATGGCTACACCTTC.

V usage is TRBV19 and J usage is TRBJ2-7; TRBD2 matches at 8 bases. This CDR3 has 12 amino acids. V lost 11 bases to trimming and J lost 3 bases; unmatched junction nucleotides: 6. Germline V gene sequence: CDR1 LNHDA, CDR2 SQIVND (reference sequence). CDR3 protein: CAGREGSYEQYF. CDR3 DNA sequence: TGTGCCGGACGGGAGGGGAGCTACGAGCAGTACTTC.

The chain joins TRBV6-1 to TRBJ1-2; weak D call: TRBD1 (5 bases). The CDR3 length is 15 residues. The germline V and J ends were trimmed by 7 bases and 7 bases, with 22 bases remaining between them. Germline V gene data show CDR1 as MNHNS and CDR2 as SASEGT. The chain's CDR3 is CASTLPGGSLSGYTF. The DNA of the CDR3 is TGTGCCAGCACCCTCCCCGGGGGGTCGCTTTCTGGCTACACCTTC.

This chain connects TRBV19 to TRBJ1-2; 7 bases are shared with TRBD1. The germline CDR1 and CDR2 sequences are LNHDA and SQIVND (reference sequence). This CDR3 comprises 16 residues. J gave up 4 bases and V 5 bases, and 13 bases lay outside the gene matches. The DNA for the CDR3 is TGTGCCAGTAGTCCTGTAGTGGGCAGGGGGACCTATGGCTACACCTTC. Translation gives CASSPVVGRGTYGYTF. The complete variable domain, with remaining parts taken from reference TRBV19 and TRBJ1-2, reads DGGITQSPKYLFRKEGQNVTLSCEQNLNHDAMYWYRQDPGQGLRLIYYSQIVNDFQKGDIAEGYSVSREKKESFPLTVTSAQKNPTAFYLCASSPVVGRGTYGYTFGSGTRLTVV.

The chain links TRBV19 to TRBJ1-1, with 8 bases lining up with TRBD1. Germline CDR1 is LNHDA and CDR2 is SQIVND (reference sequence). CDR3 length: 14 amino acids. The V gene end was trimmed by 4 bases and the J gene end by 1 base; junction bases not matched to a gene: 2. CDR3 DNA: TGTGCCAGTAGTAGGGGACAGGCGAACACTGAAGCTTTCTTT. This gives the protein CASSRGQANTEAFF.

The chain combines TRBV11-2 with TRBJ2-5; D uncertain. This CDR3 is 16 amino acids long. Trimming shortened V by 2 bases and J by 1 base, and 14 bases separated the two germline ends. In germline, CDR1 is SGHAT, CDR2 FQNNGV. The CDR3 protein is CASSLRLASPQETQYF. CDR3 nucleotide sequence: TGTGCCAGCAGCTTACGGCTGGCTAGTCCCCAAGAGACCCAGTACTTC. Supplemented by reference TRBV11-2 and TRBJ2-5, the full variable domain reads EAGVAQSPRYKIIEKRQSVAFWCNPISGHATLYWYQQILGQGPKLLIQFQNNGVVDDSQLPKDRFSAERLKGVDSTLKIQPAKLEDSAVYLCASSLRLASPQETQYFGPGTRLLVL.

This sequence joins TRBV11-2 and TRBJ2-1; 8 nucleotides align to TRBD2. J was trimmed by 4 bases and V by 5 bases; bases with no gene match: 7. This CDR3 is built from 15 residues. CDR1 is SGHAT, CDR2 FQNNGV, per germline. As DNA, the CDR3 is TGTGCCAGCAGCCCGGGACTAGATTTGTACAATGAGCAGTTCTTC. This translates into CASSPGLDLYNEQFF. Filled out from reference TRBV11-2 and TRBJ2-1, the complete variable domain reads EAGVAQSPRYKIIEKRQSVAFWCNPISGHATLYWYQQILGQGPKLLIQFQNNGVVDDSQLPKDRFSAERLKGVDSTLKIQPAKLEDSAVYLCASSPGLDLYNEQFFGPGTRLTVL.